These 30 T cell receptor beta chains were sequenced from one sample in a study of blood T cell repertoires in COVID-19. Repertoires were generated with immunoSEQ multiplex PCR, while TCRdb's copy carries only in-frame clones and drops some. The sample yields 100,000 to 150,000 clones, about 70% seen once. The sequencing sample was made of peripheral blood. The receptor set was obtained from a man aged 60 to 75 with acute or convalescent COVID-19.

The CDR3 DNA follows: TGTGCCAGCAGTGAAGCGATAGCGGGAGTTGAAGGTACGCAGTATTTT. Amino acid sequence: CASSEAIAGVEGTQYF. The chain combines TRBV6-1 with TRBJ2-3; 9 bases match TRBD2. This CDR3 spans 16 amino acids. V was pared by 0 bases and J by 8 bases, with 9 bases of the junction left unmatched. Germline lookup yields CDR1 MNHNS and CDR2 SASEGT.

The chain couples TRBV5-1 to TRBJ1-6; 10 bases map to TRBD1. From germline, CDR1 is SGHRS and CDR2 YFSETQ. This CDR3 spans 16 amino acids. The J segment lost 6 bases and the V segment lost 3 bases, leaving 6 bases of the junction unmatched. Written as DNA, the CDR3 is TGCGCCAGCAGCTCTCAAGGGACAGGGGCTAATTCACCCCTCCACTTT. Translation: CASSSQGTGANSPLHF.

The chain is built from TRBV6-5 and TRBJ1-2; 9 bases fit TRBD1. This CDR3 has 15 amino acids. Germline lookup yields CDR1 MNHEY and CDR2 SVGAGI. Trimming at V came to 0 bases and at J to 6 bases, leaving 5 bases not matched to a gene. CDR3 in amino acids: CASSYSTGGYDGYTF. The DNA of the CDR3 is TGTGCCAGCAGTTACTCGACAGGGGGATACGATGGCTACACCTTC.

V and J are TRBV28 and TRBJ1-5; 9 bases fit TRBD1. This CDR3 comprises 15 residues. The junction had 7 bases not matched to a gene; V was cut back by 8 bases and J by 2 bases. The germline CDR1 and CDR2 sequences are MDHEN and SYDVKM. CDR3 in amino acids: CASLDRGLGNQPQHF. CDR3 nucleotides: TGTGCCAGCCTGGACAGGGGCTTGGGCAATCAGCCCCAGCATTTT.

The chain combines TRBV12-3 or TRBV12-4 with TRBJ1-1, with D perhaps matching TRBD1 (5 bases). The CDR3 sequence is 12 residues long. Trimming cost V 6 bases and J 1 base, with 6 bases left between them. DNA for the CDR3: TGTGCCAGCAGCAGGGAGAACACTGAAGCTTTCTTT. Translating it yields CASSRENTEAFF.

This chain connects TRBV7-8 to TRBJ2-5; TRBD1 matches 8 bases. This CDR3 region has 14 residues. The J segment lost 5 bases and the V segment lost 5 bases, leaving 7 bases of the junction unmatched. Germline values: CDR1 SGHVS, CDR2 FQNEAQ. This CDR3 is CASSETGVRETQYF. The CDR3 DNA sequence: TGTGCCAGCAGCGAGACAGGGGTGCGCGAGACCCAGTACTTC.

The chain combines TRBV19 with TRBJ2-2; 8 bases are a match to TRBD1. Germline V gene lookup returns CDR1 LNHDA and CDR2 SQIVND (reference sequence). J was trimmed by 7 bases and V by 5 bases; bases with no gene match: 6. This CDR3 has 14 residues. DNA for the CDR3: TGTGCCAGTAGTCGACAGGGGAAGGGCGGGGAGCTGTTTTTT. It specifies CASSRQGKGGELFF.

This chain connects TRBV6-5 to TRBJ1-4; 9 bases are a match to TRBD1. After removal of 6 bases from V and 5 bases from J, the junction contained 7 bases not matched to a gene. There are 15 residues in the CDR3. CDR1 and CDR2 from the germline V gene are MNHEY and SVGAGI. Here the CDR3 reads CASSPTGGPNEKLFF. CDR3 DNA: TGTGCCAGCAGCCCCACAGGGGGCCCAAATGAAAAACTGTTTTTT.

Note on this clone: The germline gene is not matched at one end of the junction; a read error may be the cause. The CDR3 coding sequence is TGTGCCAGCGGTTACCAGGGGAGCTTCAACGAGCAGTACTTC. Its translation is CASGYQGSFNEQYF. The chain has TRBV6-5 and TRBJ2-7; a possible D gene is TRBD1 (6 bases). Looked up from germline, CDR1 is MNHEY and CDR2 is SVGAGI. The CDR3 is 14 residues long.

The V gene is TRBV9, the J gene TRBJ2-1, with 10 bases fitting TRBD2. This CDR3 has 14 amino acids. Germline V lookup: CDR1 SGDLS, CDR2 YYNGEE. The J segment lost 5 bases and the V segment lost 4 bases, leaving 3 bases of the junction unmatched. For the CDR3, the DNA is TGTGCCAGCAGCCTAGGACTAGCGGACAATGAGCAGTTCTTC. Amino acid sequence: CASSLGLADNEQFF.

The chain joins TRBV6-5 to TRBJ2-5; 12 positions match TRBD2. Germline V gene lookup returns CDR1 MNHEY and CDR2 SVGAGI. The CDR3 covers 13 residues. V lost 10 bases, J lost 2 bases, and 2 bases stayed unmatched. The CDR3 loop is CATLAGGQETQYF. For the CDR3, the DNA is TGTGCCACCCTAGCGGGAGGGCAAGAGACCCAGTACTTC.

The J gene is TRBJ2-3, the V gene TRBV5-4, with 10 bases that match TRBD2. Trimming took 2 bases from V and 6 from J; bases not matched to a gene: 3. CDR3 length equals 14 residues. Per germline, CDR1 SGHNT and CDR2 YYREEE (reference sequence). DNA of the CDR3: TGTGCCAGCAGCTTAAAGCGGGGGGGGGATACGCAGTATTTT. It translates to CASSLKRGGDTQYF.

V gene TRBV6-5 combines with J gene TRBJ1-1; the D gene is possibly TRBD1 (5 bases). The V gene lost 0 bases and the J gene lost 5 bases, with 13 bases spanning the gap. This CDR3 is 15 amino acids long. Germline values: CDR1 MNHEY, CDR2 SVGAGI. The CDR3 here is CASSYSITGVTEAFF. The DNA for the CDR3 is TGTGCCAGCAGTTACTCGATAACGGGGGTAACTGAAGCTTTCTTT.

This clone was detected only a few times. The chain recombines TRBV6-5 with TRBJ1-2, with 8 bases fitting TRBD1. The V gene's germline CDR1 is MNHEY and CDR2 SVGAGI. The CDR3 consists of 15 residues. The V gene end was trimmed by 6 bases and the J gene end by 3 bases; junction bases not matched to a gene: 9. Here the CDR3 reads CASREGTGFDYGYTF. CDR3 coding DNA: TGTGCCAGCAGGGAGGGGACAGGTTTCGACTATGGCTACACCTTC.

The chain carries TRBV7-9 and TRBJ2-3; weak D call: TRBD1 (6 bases). CDR1 is SEHNR, CDR2 FQNEAQ, per germline (reference sequence). V dropped 1 base and J dropped 2 bases, with 10 bases sitting between them. The CDR3 is 15 residues long. Written as DNA, the CDR3 is TGTGCCAGCAGCTTAGATGGACAGACCACAGATACGCAGTATTTT. The encoded protein is CASSLDGQTTDTQYF.

The J gene is TRBJ1-6, the V gene TRBV7-9; weak D call: TRBD1 (6 bases). This CDR3 spans 13 amino acids. The germline V gene encodes CDR1 SEHNR and CDR2 FQNEAQ (reference sequence). V shed 5 bases and J shed 9 bases, with 11 bases lying between them. CDR3: CASSLAGASPLHF. Here the CDR3 DNA reads TGTGCCAGCAGCCTTGCGGGGGCTTCACCCCTCCACTTT.

This chain links TRBV10-3 with TRBJ1-1; D perhaps matches TRBD1 (6 bases). The CDR3 covers 14 residues. Germline V gene data show CDR1 as ENHRY and CDR2 as SYGVKD. Trimming removed 0 bases at V and 8 bases at J, with 13 bases between. In nucleotides, the CDR3 is TGTGCCATCAGTGAGTCGCTCGACAGGACGGAAGCTTTCTTT. Translated, it gives CAISESLDRTEAFF.

The chain employs TRBV11-3 and TRBJ2-5, with 15 bases that match TRBD2. The CDR3 is 15 amino acids. The germline CDR1 and CDR2 sequences are SGHNT and YENEEA. Trimming at V came to 8 bases and at J to 5 bases, leaving 6 bases not matched to a gene. The CDR3 reads CASELGLAGGETQYF. The CDR3 nucleotides read TGTGCCAGCGAACTCGGACTAGCGGGAGGGGAGACCCAGTACTTC.

The chain is built from TRBV11-2 and TRBJ2-7; 9 bases agree with TRBD1. CDR1 SGHAT and CDR2 FQNNGV come from the germline V gene. The CDR3 contains 15 residues. The J segment lost 5 bases and the V segment lost 1 base, leaving 6 bases of the junction unmatched. The CDR3 sequence is CASSLGAGTGNEQYF. The CDR3 coding sequence is TGTGCCAGCAGCTTAGGCGCTGGGACAGGGAACGAGCAGTACTTC.

This chain uses TRBV27 with TRBJ2-1; tentative D call: TRBD2 (6 bases). Germline assignment: CDR1 MNHEY and CDR2 SMNVEV (reference sequence). V was shortened by 4 bases and J by 0 bases, with 22 bases between the two germline ends. The CDR3 spans 19 residues. CDR3 loop: CASSSHGGSGYSSYNEQFF. The CDR3 coding sequence is TGTGCCAGCAGTTCTCACGGGGGTAGCGGTTACAGCTCCTACAATGAGCAGTTCTTC.

To note about this clone: At one end, the junction sequence differs from germline, possibly due to a read error. The V gene is TRBV30, the J gene TRBJ1-6; no reliable D call. Germline CDR1 reads GTSNPN; CDR2 reads SVGIG (reference sequence). This CDR3 is built from 14 residues. The CDR3 region has the DNA TGTGCCTGGAGACAGAACTCCTATAATTCACTCCTCCACTTT. Protein: CAWRQNSYNSLLHF.

The gene calls are TRBV7-8 and TRBJ2-4; D remains unclear. The CDR3 runs 15 residues. The germline V gene encodes CDR1 SGHVS and CDR2 FQNEAQ. The V end was cut by 5 bases, the J end by 0 bases, with 11 bases between. The CDR3 region is CASSPPGIAKNIQYF. CDR3 coding DNA: TGTGCCAGCAGCCCCCCAGGAATAGCCAAAAACATTCAGTACTTC.

The chain uses TRBV6-5 and TRBJ1-5; D not resolved. The germline V gene has CDR1 MNHEY and CDR2 SVGAGI. CDR3 length: 14 residues. Deletions cut 7 bases from V and 4 bases from J, with 14 bases between. The CDR3 sequence: CASTPRGGNQPQHF. The CDR3, as DNA: TGTGCCAGCACTCCTCGGGGAGGGAATCAGCCCCAGCATTTT.

The gene calls are TRBV19 and TRBJ2-1; 8 bases line up with TRBD2. This CDR3 spans 15 amino acids. The ends lost 1 base at V and 8 bases at J; junction bases unmatched: 7. Germline V CDR1 and CDR2: LNHDA, SQIVND (reference sequence). CDR3 in amino acids: CASSIASGQHYEQFF. The CDR3 DNA reads TGTGCCAGTAGTATAGCTAGCGGGCAACACTATGAGCAGTTCTTC.

The chain is built from TRBV30 and TRBJ1-5; no definite D call. Germline assignment: CDR1 GTSNPN and CDR2 SVGIG (reference sequence). Trimming shortened V by 0 bases and J by 3 bases, and 12 bases separated the two germline ends. CDR3 length equals 15 residues. The CDR3 DNA is TGTGCCTGGAGTGTACTCGGGAGCTTCAATCAGCCCCAGCATTTT. Translated, it gives CAWSVLGSFNQPQHF.

This clone came up once. The chain carries TRBV19 and TRBJ1-5; D is undetermined. The CDR3 extends over 13 amino acids. Germline CDR1 and CDR2: LNHDA and SQIVND (reference sequence). Trimming took 4 bases from V and 3 from J, leaving 7 bases between them. CDR3 loop: CASSTRDNQPQHF. As DNA, the CDR3 is TGTGCCAGTAGTACCCGAGACAATCAGCCCCAGCATTTT.

This chain connects TRBV6-6 to TRBJ2-6; D is perhaps TRBD2 (6 bases). Germline CDR1 is MNHNY and CDR2 is SVGAGI (reference sequence). The CDR3 loop spans 19 amino acids. With 6 bases removed from V and 0 bases from J, the gap between germline ends came to 21 bases. The CDR3: CASSRSLANLYSGANVLTF. Written as DNA, the CDR3 is TGTGCCAGCAGCCGATCCCTAGCGAACCTTTACTCTGGGGCCAACGTCCTGACTTTC.

The chain employs TRBV5-1 and TRBJ2-7, with 8 bases that match TRBD1. This CDR3 contains 12 residues. Trimming removed 3 bases from V and 5 bases from J; junction bases left unmatched: 1. Per the germline V gene, CDR1 is SGHRS and CDR2 is YFSETQ. The CDR3 spells CASSSDRDEQYF. DNA for the CDR3: TGCGCCAGCAGCTCGGACAGGGACGAGCAGTACTTC.

The chain is built from TRBV7-3 and TRBJ2-1, with 7 bases identical to TRBD2. This CDR3 is 15 amino acids long. After removal of 0 bases from V and 9 bases from J, the junction contained 8 bases not matched to a gene. CDR1 is SGHTA, CDR2 FQGTGA, per germline. This CDR3 reads CASSLTGEGFGEQFF. Written as DNA, the CDR3 is TGTGCCAGCAGCTTAACCGGGGAGGGTTTTGGTGAGCAGTTCTTC.

As DNA, the CDR3 is TGTGCCAGTAGTATAGTAGTGGTTGGTCAGCCCCAGCATTTT. This codes for CASSIVVVGQPQHF. This chain connects TRBV19 to TRBJ1-5; D ambiguous. The CDR3 is made up of 14 amino acids. V was shortened by 1 base and J by 6 bases, with 10 bases between the two germline ends. Germline V gives CDR1 LNHDA, CDR2 SQIVND (reference sequence). The full variable domain, in which reference TRBV19 and TRBJ1-5 provide the parts outside the CDR3, is DGGITQSPKYLFRKEGQNVTLSCEQNLNHDAMYWYRQDPGQGLRLIYYSQIVNDFQKGDIAEGYSVSREKKESFPLTVTSAQKNPTAFYLCASSIVVVGQPQHFGDGTRLSIL.